The 29 T cell receptor beta chains given below trace back to one sample, sequenced in a study of CD8 T cells in Susac syndrome. With random hexamers, reverse transcription was performed on about 0.45 to 1 ug of RNA. TCRdb recomputed calls from the immunoSEQ multiplex PCR reads with MiXCR, one row per CDR3 protein. Seen here are 150,000 to 180,000 distinct CDR3 sequences, approximately 96% observed once, and the top ten hold 0.16%. Material for sequencing was CD4+ T cells from PBMCs. These receptor sequences come from a human donor with Susac syndrome.

The chain couples TRBV7-9 to TRBJ2-7, with D hard to call. The germline V gene has CDR1 SEHNR and CDR2 FQNEAQ (reference sequence). The CDR3 runs to 15 residues. V lost 6 bases to trimming and J lost 0 bases, with 15 bases between them. The CDR3 sequence is CASRLSRNPSYEQYF. CDR3 in DNA: TGTGCCAGCAGACTTTCTAGGAATCCCTCCTACGAGCAGTACTTC. Full variable domain (outside the CDR3, taken from reference TRBV7-9 and TRBJ2-7): DTGVSQNPRHKITKRGQNVTFRCDPISEHNRLYWYRQTLGQGPEFLTYFQNEAQLEKSRLLSDRFSAERPKGSFSTLEIQRTEQGDSAMYLCASRLSRNPSYEQYFGPGTRLTVT.

This sequence joins TRBV9 and TRBJ2-5; either TRBD1 or TRBD2 may supply D (5 bases each). CDR3 length: 15 residues. Germline-derived CDR1 and CDR2 are SGDLS and YYNGEE. The ends were cut back, 2 bases at V and 5 bases at J, with 16 bases in the middle. The CDR3 DNA sequence: TGTGCCAGCAGCGTTACCGGGACCCAGGTGGAGACCCAGTACTTC. Its protein is CASSVTGTQVETQYF.

The CDR3 bases are TGTGCCAGCAGCCCCCGAGACAGGGGAGACGAGCAGTACTTC. Amino acid sequence: CASSPRDRGDEQYF. The chain combines TRBV5-4 with TRBJ2-7; 8 nucleotides line up with TRBD1. This CDR3 has 14 amino acids. The germline CDR1 and CDR2 sequences are SGHNT and YYREEE (reference sequence). V shed 4 bases and J 5 bases; nucleotides not matched to a gene: 8.

This chain connects TRBV14 to TRBJ1-2; D possibly corresponds to TRBD1 (5 bases). V lost 1 base, J lost 9 bases, and 18 bases lay in between. The CDR3 loop spans 15 amino acids. Germline V gene sequence: CDR1 SGHDN, CDR2 FVKESK. DNA for the CDR3: TGTGCCAGCAGCCAAGTCCGACAGAGCGCGTTGAGCTACACCTTC. Its protein product is CASSQVRQSALSYTF.

The chain employs TRBV7-3 and TRBJ2-1; D is perhaps TRBD2 (5 bases). The germline gives CDR1 SGHTA, CDR2 FQGTGA. The CDR3 extends over 13 amino acids. V was cut by 7 bases and J by 6 bases, with 13 bases left in between. The CDR3 DNA is TGTGCCAGCATTGACATTCGGGGCAATGAGCAGTTCTTC. Translated: CASIDIRGNEQFF.

The chain has TRBV3-1 and TRBJ1-6; D unresolved. The CDR3 is made up of 13 amino acids. V lost 1 base, J lost 7 bases, and 5 bases lay in between. Germline V lookup: CDR1 LGHDT, CDR2 YNNKEL (reference sequence). CDR3 DNA sequence: TGTGCCAGCAGCCAAGGCGCGAATTCACCCCTCCACTTT. The encoded protein is CASSQGANSPLHF. Full variable domain (missing parts from reference TRBV3-1 and TRBJ1-6): DTAVSQTPKYLVTQMGNDKSIKCEQNLGHDTMYWYKQDSKKFLKIMFSYNNKELIINETVPNRFSPKSPDKAHLNLHINSLELGDSAVYFCASSQGANSPLHFGNGTRLTVT.

The genes are TRBV2 and TRBJ2-3; 8 positions match TRBD2. Per germline, CDR1 SNHLY and CDR2 FYNNEI. CDR3 length: 17 residues. Trimming took 4 bases from V and 7 from J; bases not matched to a gene: 16. CDR3 in DNA: TGTGCCAGCAGTGTCGCTACCGGGGGGGCCGGTTTATATACGCAGTATTTT. Translated: CASSVATGGAGLYTQYF.

The rearrangement links TRBV7-2 to TRBJ2-7; 9 bases are shared with TRBD2. The CDR3 length is 14 residues. Germline CDR1 SGHTA, CDR2 FQGNSA. Trimming at V came to 4 bases and at J to 4 bases, leaving 5 bases not matched to a gene. The CDR3 region is CASSYTSGLYEQYF. In nucleotides, the CDR3 is TGTGCCAGCAGCTACACTAGCGGGTTGTACGAGCAGTACTTC.

This chain connects TRBV5-1 to TRBJ2-1, with 11 bases matching TRBD1. V was clipped by 4 bases and J by 7 bases; unmatched bases: 7. Germline values: CDR1 SGHRS, CDR2 YFSETQ. The CDR3 runs to 15 residues. The CDR3 region has the DNA TGCGCCAGCAGCGCGAAGGGACAGGGGGGAAATGAGCAGTTCTTC. Translating gives CASSAKGQGGNEQFF.

This sequence joins TRBV12-3 or TRBV12-4 and TRBJ2-7; D gene uncertain. The CDR3 covers 12 residues. The V end was cut by 6 bases, the J end by 4 bases, with 10 bases between. The CDR3 region is CASRSGSYEQYF. CDR3 nucleotides: TGTGCCAGCAGGTCCGGTTCTTACGAGCAGTACTTC.

The chain recombines TRBV5-1 with TRBJ1-5, with a tentative D call TRBD1 (5 bases). The germline gives CDR1 SGHRS, CDR2 YFSETQ. V was clipped by 0 bases and J by 3 bases, with 10 bases between them. This CDR3 spans 15 amino acids. The CDR3 coding sequence is TGCGCCAGCAGCTTGGAAGGGGTAGACAATCAGCCCCAGCATTTT. Encoded protein: CASSLEGVDNQPQHF. The full variable domain, in which reference TRBV5-1 and TRBJ1-5 provide the parts outside the CDR3, is KAGVTQTPRYLIKTRGQQVTLSCSPISGHRSVSWYQQTPGQGLQFLFEYFSETQRNKGNFPGRFSGRQFSNSRSEMNVSTLELGDSALYLCASSLEGVDNQPQHFGDGTRLSIL.

The rearrangement links TRBV6-5 to TRBJ1-1; the D gene is possibly TRBD1 (5 bases). V was pared by 2 bases and J by 3 bases, with 7 bases between. The V gene's germline CDR1 is MNHEY and CDR2 SVGAGI. The CDR3 length is 13 residues. CDR3 nucleotides: TGTGCCAGCAGTTACGAAGGGGACACTGAAGCTTTCTTT. This encodes CASSYEGDTEAFF.

The genes are TRBV3-1 and TRBJ2-5, with unresolved D. Trimming removed 1 base at V and 2 bases at J, with 8 bases between. The CDR3 covers 14 residues. Germline CDR1 and CDR2: LGHDT and YNNKEL (reference sequence). Written as DNA, the CDR3 is TGTGCCAGCAGCCAAGGAGCCCAACAAGAGACCCAGTACTTC. Its protein product is CASSQGAQQETQYF.

The rearrangement uses TRBV23-1 and TRBJ1-5; TRBD1 is a possible D gene (5 bases). TRBV23-1 is an ORF for which the function is uncertain. The V end lost 8 bases, the J end lost 2 bases, and 16 bases lay between the germline ends. The CDR3 is 15 residues long. The CDR3 DNA follows: TGCGCCAGCTCCAAAGGGGCCGCTGGCAATCAGCCCCAGCATTTT. This encodes CASSKGAAGNQPQHF.

V gene TRBV12-3 or TRBV12-4 combines with J gene TRBJ1-1; a weak D match, TRBD1 (6 bases). The CDR3 runs to 12 residues. The CDR3 region has the DNA TGTGAGCGCCGGGGGCCGAACACTGAAGCTTTCTTT. This translates into CERRGPNTEAFF.

The rearrangement joins TRBV5-4 to TRBJ2-5; tentative D call: TRBD2 (7 bases). Germline CDR1 and CDR2: SGHNT and YYREEE (reference sequence). Trimming removed 5 bases at V and 4 bases at J, with 21 bases between. The CDR3 is made up of 16 amino acids. CDR3 amino acids: CASSPGGGLKGETQYF. The CDR3 region has the DNA TGTGCCAGCAGTCCTGGAGGGGGACTAAAGGGAGAGACCCAGTACTTC.

The gene calls are TRBV10-3 and TRBJ1-1; D perhaps matches TRBD1 (6 bases). Trimming took off 5 bases at V and 2 bases at J, with 9 bases between the two ends. This CDR3 has 13 amino acids. Germline-derived CDR1 and CDR2 are ENHRY and SYGVKD. As DNA, the CDR3 is TGTGCCATCAGTCCCGGGACAAACACTGAAGCTTTCTTT. This encodes CAISPGTNTEAFF.

The rearrangement uses TRBV27 and TRBJ2-5; D may be TRBD2 (6 bases). This CDR3 has 15 amino acids. With 5 bases removed from V and 5 bases from J, the gap between germline ends came to 18 bases. CDR1 and CDR2 (germline): MNHEY, SMNVEV (reference sequence). The CDR3 here is CASSPTGGARETQYF. CDR3 sequence (DNA): TGTGCCAGCAGTCCTACCGGAGGGGCGAGGGAGACCCAGTACTTC.

This clonotype has only one observation. The rearrangement joins TRBV15 to TRBJ2-7, with unresolved D. V lost 4 bases to trimming and J lost 1 base, with 14 bases between them. The CDR3 spans 15 residues. Germline V gene data show CDR1 as LNHNV and CDR2 as YYDKDF (reference sequence). Here the CDR3 reads CATSIISGPSYEQYF. In DNA, the CDR3 is TGTGCCACCAGCATCATTTCCGGGCCGTCCTACGAGCAGTACTTC.

This rearrangement joins TRBV7-6 to TRBJ2-7; the match to TRBD1 covers 7 bases. The CDR3 spans 17 residues. CDR1 and CDR2 (germline): SGHVS, FNYEAQ. Losses at the gene ends were 2 bases for V and 0 bases for J; bases not matched to a gene: 10. In DNA, the CDR3 is TGTGCCAGCAGCTTAATGAGCCGGGACAGCTACTCCTACGAGCAGTACTTC. Translating gives CASSLMSRDSYSYEQYF.

This clonotype showed up just once. J is TRBJ1-1 and V is TRBV29-1; 7 positions match TRBD1. Germline V gene data show CDR1 as SQVTM and CDR2 as ANQGSEA. This CDR3 comprises 13 residues. Losses at the gene ends were 8 bases for V and 2 bases for J; bases not matched to a gene: 8. In DNA form, the CDR3 reads TGCAGCCACACAGGGGTAATAAACACTGAAGCTTTCTTT. The encoded protein is CSHTGVINTEAFF. The variable domain in full, completed from reference TRBV29-1 and TRBJ1-1, reads SAVISQKPSRDICQRGTSLTIQCQVDSQVTMMFWYRQQPGQSLTLIATANQGSEATYESGFVIDKFPISRPNLTFSTLTVSNMSPEDSSIYLCSHTGVINTEAFFGQGTRLTVV.

This chain connects TRBV7-2 to TRBJ1-6, with 8 bases matching TRBD1. Germline V gives CDR1 SGHTA, CDR2 FQGNSA. The CDR3 is made up of 15 amino acids. Unmatched junction bases numbered 5, after V lost 3 bases and J lost 7 bases. The CDR3 here is CASSFGAGGNSPLHF. CDR3 DNA: TGTGCCAGCAGCTTCGGGGCAGGGGGCAATTCACCCCTCCACTTT.

J is TRBJ2-3 and V is TRBV14, with D perhaps TRBD2 (5 bases). The CDR3 is 13 amino acids. The germline V and J ends were trimmed by 1 base and 6 bases, with 8 bases remaining between them. The germline gives CDR1 SGHDN, CDR2 FVKESK. The CDR3 bases are TGTGCCAGCAGCCAAGGGTTAGCGGATACGCAGTATTTT. It translates to CASSQGLADTQYF.

This chain connects TRBV18 to TRBJ1-2, with D possibly matching TRBD1 (5 bases). This CDR3 contains 14 residues. Per germline, CDR1 KGHSH and CDR2 LQKENI. Trimming left V 3 bases short and J 5 bases short, with 13 bases between. The CDR3 sequence: CASSPKSGPYGYTF. CDR3 coding DNA: TGTGCCAGCTCACCTAAGTCGGGACCATATGGCTACACCTTC.

The chain combines TRBV3-1 with TRBJ2-2, with TRBD1 as a possible D gene (5 bases). Trimming removed 1 base from V and 3 bases from J, with 12 bases in between. Per the germline V gene, CDR1 is LGHDT and CDR2 is YNNKEL (reference sequence). The CDR3 spans 16 residues. CDR3 sequence: CASSQGGRWYTGELFF. The CDR3 DNA reads TGTGCCAGCAGCCAAGGGGGCCGGTGGTACACCGGGGAGCTGTTTTTT.

The chain combines TRBV7-6 with TRBJ2-2, with 13 bases that match TRBD2. Per germline, CDR1 SGHVS and CDR2 FNYEAQ. CDR3 length equals 15 residues. V was pared by 7 bases and J by 4 bases, with 3 bases of the junction left unmatched. In DNA form, the CDR3 reads TGTGCCAGCACCCGGACTAGCGGGAGCACCGGGGAGCTGTTTTTT. This translates into CASTRTSGSTGELFF.

This chain joins TRBV27 and TRBJ1-6, with unresolved D. Germline V CDR1 and CDR2: MNHEY, SMNVEV (reference sequence). The CDR3 is made up of 12 amino acids. V lost 2 bases to trimming and J lost 8 bases, with 4 bases between them. CDR3 sequence (DNA): TGTGCCAGCAGTTTAGGCTATTCACCCCTCCACTTT. This translates into CASSLGYSPLHF.

The chain has TRBV28 and TRBJ2-7; 9 bases match TRBD1. The length of the CDR3 is 17 residues. The germline V gene has CDR1 MDHEN and CDR2 SYDVKM. V dropped 2 bases and J dropped 0; count of bases not matched to a gene: 8. This CDR3 reads CASSLGVQGASSYEQYF. The CDR3 DNA sequence: TGTGCCAGCAGTTTAGGCGTACAGGGGGCGAGCTCCTACGAGCAGTACTTC.

The rearrangement joins TRBV20-1 to TRBJ2-1; 13 bases agree with TRBD2. The germline CDR1 and CDR2 sequences are DFQATT and SNEGSKA (reference sequence). J was trimmed by 6 bases and V by 3 bases; bases with no gene match: 11. The CDR3 has 17 residues. The CDR3: CSARTSGGQRVLNEQFF. The CDR3 region has the DNA TGCAGTGCTAGGACTAGCGGGGGGCAGAGGGTCCTCAATGAGCAGTTCTTC.